This entry lists 26 T cell receptor beta chains sequenced from one sample in a study of vaccination and CD4 T cells after COVID-19. The Oncomine TCR Beta short-read assay was applied to DNA of cultured CD4+ T cells. TCRdb re-analysed the PCR reads in MiXCR, keeping a single row per CDR3 protein. The sample carries around 8,300 distinct CDR3 sequences, over 45% recorded once. These TCRs' antigens remain unknown. This sample's treatment: roughly 11-day PBMC culture with coronavirus spike peptide pools or control peptides (ViraFEST assay). The sample was CD4+ T cells from blood, cultured in vitro. The source is a human donor who had recovered from COVID-19.

The chain carries TRBV27 and TRBJ2-3; 12 nucleotides align to TRBD2. The V and J ends lost 5 bases and 6 bases, in that order; junction bases with no gene match: 9. Germline V gene lookup returns CDR1 MNHEY and CDR2 SMNVEV (reference sequence). This CDR3 has 16 amino acids. The CDR3 DNA is TGTGCCAGCAGTCCGGCGTCTAGCGGGGGGGCGGATACGCAGTATTTT. It specifies CASSPASSGGADTQYF.

The genes are TRBV18 and TRBJ2-7, with D perhaps TRBD1 or TRBD2 (5 bases each). V was clipped by 6 bases and J by 6 bases, with 9 bases between them. CDR1 is KGHSH, CDR2 LQKENI, per germline. The CDR3 consists of 11 residues. DNA of the CDR3: TGTGCCAGCTCCCTCGGGGCCGAGCAGTACTTC. Amino acid sequence: CASSLGAEQYF.

The rearrangement uses TRBV19 and TRBJ2-7; tentative D call: TRBD1 (6 bases). Germline loops: CDR1 LNHDA, CDR2 SQIVND (reference sequence). The ends were cut back, 3 bases at V and 2 bases at J, with 11 bases in the middle. The CDR3 runs 14 residues. This chain's CDR3 is CASSMAGDTYEQYF. CDR3 coding DNA: TGTGCCAGTAGTATGGCAGGGGATACCTACGAGCAGTACTTC.

This chain uses TRBV19 with TRBJ1-2; D ambiguous. Germline values: CDR1 LNHDA, CDR2 SQIVND (reference sequence). This CDR3 comprises 13 residues. V shed 6 bases and J shed 3 bases, with 11 bases lying between them. In DNA, the CDR3 is TGTGCCAGTAGAACAGAAGACCACTATGGCTACACCTTC. The encoded protein is CASRTEDHYGYTF.

This clonotype was counted only a few times. The rearrangement uses TRBV27 and TRBJ2-1, with unresolved D. The germline V gene has CDR1 MNHEY and CDR2 SMNVEV (reference sequence). The V end lost 4 bases, the J end lost 4 bases, and 11 bases lay between the germline ends. This CDR3 contains 14 residues. The DNA for the CDR3 is TGTGCCAGCAGTTCGAAGGGCATTTACAATGAGCAGTTCTTC. It yields the protein CASSSKGIYNEQFF.

The V and J genes are TRBV14 and TRBJ1-1; no clear D. V shed 0 bases and J shed 2 bases, with 4 bases lying between them. Per germline, CDR1 SGHDN and CDR2 FVKESK. The CDR3 is 13 amino acids. The CDR3 here is CASSQETNTEAFF. The DNA for the CDR3 is TGTGCCAGCAGCCAAGAAACCAACACTGAAGCTTTCTTT.

The chain links TRBV20-1 to TRBJ2-1; 7 bases fit TRBD2. CDR1 DFQATT and CDR2 SNEGSKA come from the germline V gene (reference sequence). This CDR3 is 15 amino acids long. J was trimmed by 2 bases and V by 6 bases; bases with no gene match: 10. DNA of the CDR3: TGCAGTGCATCTAGCGGAAGTGGGGCCTACAATGAGCAGTTCTTC. Amino acid sequence: CSASSGSGAYNEQFF.

J is TRBJ2-7 and V is TRBV7-2; 9 bases align to TRBD2. This CDR3 comprises 15 residues. With V trimmed by 5 bases and J by 5 bases, 10 bases remained unmatched. Germline V gene sequence: CDR1 SGHTA, CDR2 FQGNSA. The CDR3 protein is CASSAQAGGSHEQYF. CDR3 sequence (DNA): TGTGCCAGCAGCGCCCAAGCGGGAGGAAGCCACGAGCAGTACTTC.

V gene TRBV6-5 combines with J gene TRBJ1-6; possible D gene TRBD1, 6 bases. V lost 2 bases, J lost 10 bases, and 15 bases lay in between. From germline, CDR1 is MNHEY and CDR2 SVGAGI. The CDR3 is made up of 15 amino acids. DNA of the CDR3: TGTGCCAGCAGTTACCTCGGGGGGGGGCGGTCACCCCTCCACTTT. Its translation is CASSYLGGGRSPLHF.

The genes are TRBV24-1 and TRBJ2-1; D could derive from TRBD1 or TRBD2 (5 bases each). The CDR3 covers 14 residues. Trimming took off 3 bases at V and 9 bases at J, with 14 bases between the two ends. Germline V gives CDR1 KGHDR, CDR2 SFDVKD. Written as DNA, the CDR3 is TGTGCCACCAGTGATGGGGGTCCGATTAGTGAGCAGTTCTTC. This codes for CATSDGGPISEQFF.

The rearrangement joins TRBV20-1 to TRBJ1-1, with TRBD1 identical over 7 bases. The ends lost 2 bases at V and 0 bases at J; junction bases unmatched: 3. The CDR3 has 14 residues. Germline V gene sequence: CDR1 DFQATT, CDR2 SNEGSKA (reference sequence). The CDR3 sequence: CSARQQGLNTEAFF. In nucleotides, the CDR3 is TGCAGTGCTAGACAACAGGGGTTGAACACTGAAGCTTTCTTT.

The V and J genes are TRBV6-1 and TRBJ2-3; TRBD1 matches at 12 bases. There are 15 residues in the CDR3. With 6 bases clipped from V and 5 bases from J, the junction kept 6 bases outside the gene matches. Germline lookup yields CDR1 MNHNS and CDR2 SASEGT. The CDR3 nucleotides are TGTGCCAGCAGACCGGGACAGGGGGCTATAGATACGCAGTATTTT. Its protein is CASRPGQGAIDTQYF.

Sample share makes this clonotype large. The chain joins TRBV27 to TRBJ1-2; D is perhaps TRBD1 (6 bases). CDR3 length: 13 amino acids. The V gene's germline CDR1 is MNHEY and CDR2 SMNVEV (reference sequence). Trimming took off 7 bases at V and 4 bases at J, with 13 bases between the two ends. CDR3 protein: CASKYREGYGYTF. The CDR3 DNA reads as TGTGCCAGCAAGTACAGGGAGGGCTATGGCTACACCTTC.

CDR3 protein: CSARDARDGTGELFF. The CDR3 DNA reads as TGCAGTGCTAGAGACGCCAGGGATGGAACCGGGGAGCTGTTTTTT. The rearrangement joins TRBV20-1 to TRBJ2-2; D perhaps matches TRBD1 (5 bases). The V end was cut by 0 bases, the J end by 5 bases, with 13 bases between. Germline V CDR1 and CDR2: DFQATT, SNEGSKA (reference sequence). The CDR3 has 15 amino acids.

This clonotype was recorded a few times. This chain links TRBV7-9 with TRBJ2-4, with D unresolved. The CDR3 is 16 residues long. Trimming took off 6 bases at V and 4 bases at J, with 19 bases between the two ends. The germline gives CDR1 SEHNR, CDR2 FQNEAQ (reference sequence). CDR3 sequence reads: CASSHLETGPKNIQYF. CDR3 DNA sequence: TGTGCCAGCAGTCACCTCGAGACGGGCCCGAAAAACATTCAGTACTTC.

The chain links TRBV5-1 to TRBJ1-2, with 10 positions matching TRBD1. The length of the CDR3 is 16 residues. The germline gives CDR1 SGHRS, CDR2 YFSETQ. J lost 5 bases, V lost 1 base, and 8 bases had no gene match. CDR3 sequence reads: CASSLYRQGALYGYTF. DNA of the CDR3: TGCGCCAGCAGCTTGTACCGACAGGGGGCCTTGTATGGCTACACCTTC.

This clonotype was seen only a few times. V is TRBV7-9 and J is TRBJ2-2, with 9 bases matching TRBD1. Germline CDR1 is SEHNR and CDR2 is FQNEAQ (reference sequence). This CDR3 comprises 18 residues. V was clipped by 0 bases and J by 4 bases; unmatched bases: 9. CDR3 nucleotide sequence: TGTGCCAGCAGCTTAGCCCTAGGACAGGGGCCTTCCACCGGGGAGCTGTTTTTT. Its protein product is CASSLALGQGPSTGELFF. The full variable domain, rest sourced from reference TRBV7-9 and TRBJ2-2, is DTGVSQNPRHKITKRGQNVTFRCDPISEHNRLYWYRQTLGQGPEFLTYFQNEAQLEKSRLLSDRFSAERPKGSFSTLEIQRTEQGDSAMYLCASSLALGQGPSTGELFFGEGSRLTVL.

This clonotype was seen a handful of times. This chain uses TRBV7-2 with TRBJ2-5; 7 nucleotides match TRBD2. With 1 base clipped from V and 3 bases from J, the junction kept 5 bases outside the gene matches. The CDR3 is 15 residues long. The germline V gene encodes CDR1 SGHTA and CDR2 FQGNSA. DNA for the CDR3: TGTGCCAGCAGCTTAGGGGGCGGGAGAAAAGAGACCCAGTACTTC. This encodes CASSLGGGRKETQYF.

The rearrangement joins TRBV6-5 to TRBJ2-5; D not certain. Germline CDR1 MNHEY, CDR2 SVGAGI. The CDR3 sequence is 12 residues long. The V and J ends lost 2 bases and 9 bases respectively, with 10 bases between them. CDR3 sequence reads: CASSYIDGPQYF. In nucleotides, the CDR3 is TGTGCCAGCAGTTACATTGATGGACCCCAGTACTTC.

The chain couples TRBV2 to TRBJ2-1; D is unclear. Between the trimmed V and J ends, which lost 4 bases and 7 bases, there was a span of 14 bases. The CDR3 covers 14 residues. The germline CDR1 and CDR2 sequences are SNHLY and FYNNEI. The chain's CDR3 is CASSVGQRWNEQFF. The CDR3 DNA reads as TGTGCCAGCAGTGTTGGGCAGCGCTGGAATGAGCAGTTCTTC.

The rearrangement joins TRBV28 to TRBJ2-4, with D perhaps TRBD1 (6 bases). V was shortened by 6 bases and J by 8 bases, with 14 bases between the two germline ends. Germline loops: CDR1 MDHEN, CDR2 SYDVKM. The CDR3 runs 13 residues. CDR3 in DNA: TGTGCCAGCAGATCCAGGGGTTATGACATTCAGTACTTC. Translation gives CASRSRGYDIQYF.

The chain carries TRBV20-1 and TRBJ2-1; D is unclear. The V end was cut by 6 bases, the J end by 4 bases, with 16 bases between. The CDR3 length is 14 residues. CDR1 DFQATT and CDR2 SNEGSKA come from the germline V gene (reference sequence). The CDR3 bases are TGCAGTGCAGATTTCCAGAGCCAGTACAATGAGCAGTTCTTC. This gives the protein CSADFQSQYNEQFF.

The chain is built from TRBV12-3 or TRBV12-4 and TRBJ1-2; D remains unclear. This CDR3 is built from 13 residues. V shed 3 bases and J shed 2 bases, with 7 bases lying between them. The CDR3 sequence: CASSFQENYGYTF. The CDR3 DNA follows: TGTGCCAGCAGTTTTCAGGAAAACTATGGCTACACCTTC.

V gene TRBV7-8 combines with J gene TRBJ1-1; a possible D gene is TRBD1 (6 bases). Germline CDR1 and CDR2: SGHVS and FQNEAQ. V shed 5 bases and J shed 1 base, with 11 bases lying between them. The CDR3 is 14 amino acids. The CDR3 sequence: CASSPETGNTEAFF. The CDR3, as DNA: TGTGCCAGCAGCCCGGAGACAGGGAACACTGAAGCTTTCTTT.

This clonotype qualifies as medium-sized. The chain is built from TRBV7-8 and TRBJ1-2; D is unresolved. The CDR3 is made up of 14 amino acids. Per germline, CDR1 SGHVS and CDR2 FQNEAQ. V was shortened by 1 base and J by 8 bases, with 14 bases between the two germline ends. The CDR3 spells CASSLGAAEIGYTF. Here the CDR3 DNA reads TGTGCCAGCAGCTTAGGGGCAGCAGAAATCGGCTACACCTTC.

This chain joins TRBV7-2 and TRBJ1-5, with D uncertain. Trimming stripped 5 bases from V and 2 bases from J, with 16 bases between. The germline V gene encodes CDR1 SGHTA and CDR2 FQGNSA. The CDR3 covers 16 residues. In DNA, the CDR3 is TGTGCCAGCAGCCCCCGGCCCTGGTCAGGCAATCAGCCCCAGCATTTT. It yields the protein CASSPRPWSGNQPQHF.